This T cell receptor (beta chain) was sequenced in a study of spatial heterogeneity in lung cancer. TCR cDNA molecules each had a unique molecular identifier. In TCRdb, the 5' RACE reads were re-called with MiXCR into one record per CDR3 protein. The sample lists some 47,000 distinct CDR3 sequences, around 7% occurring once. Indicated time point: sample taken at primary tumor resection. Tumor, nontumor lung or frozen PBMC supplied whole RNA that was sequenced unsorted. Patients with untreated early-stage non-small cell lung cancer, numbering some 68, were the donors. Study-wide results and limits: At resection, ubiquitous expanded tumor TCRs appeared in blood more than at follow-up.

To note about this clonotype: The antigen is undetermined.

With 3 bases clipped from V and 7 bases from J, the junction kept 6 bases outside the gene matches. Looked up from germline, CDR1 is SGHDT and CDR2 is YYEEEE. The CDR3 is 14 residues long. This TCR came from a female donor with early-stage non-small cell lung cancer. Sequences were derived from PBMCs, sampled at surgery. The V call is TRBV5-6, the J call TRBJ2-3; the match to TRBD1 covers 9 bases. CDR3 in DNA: TGTGCCAGCAGCTCCGGGACAGGGACTTATACGCAGTATTTT. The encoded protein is CASSSGTGTYTQYF.